This T cell receptor beta chain came from a study of early T cells in non-severe SARS-CoV-2 infection (dated by TCRdb to about 2021). Study-wide context: Because TCR sequencing relied on bulk RNA taken from unsorted whole blood, pairing of alpha and beta chains was not possible.

Set within a cohort of healthcare workers in London, UK, this nested case-control study involved weekly PCR testing of nasopharyngeal swabs along with blood sampling. Healthcare workers were recruited during the week of the UK lockdown, between 23 and 31 March 2020, and followed weekly for up to about 15 weeks. Broad study findings and their caveats: VDJdb matching was skewed toward anti-spike CD8 responses and likely underestimated virus-specific expansions, missing private and CD4 specificities.

The CDR3 goes from the cysteine to the phenylalanine over 15 residues. Kept here is only the CDR3 DNA, which spans 45 bases and is read in frame from base 1. For CDR1 and CDR2, the germline V gene lists SGHVS and FQNEAQ. Trimming accounts for 4 bases at V and 5 bases at J, while the number of junction bases matched to no gene is 8. Many counts were recorded for this clonotype. There is no known antigen for this receptor. Base-call qualities are not available, and no considerably larger clone is one nucleotide away. Receptor amplification or capture employed 5' RACE. Sequencing was carried out with a NextSeq 500. Unique molecular identifiers were attached to individual cDNA molecules in the TCR library protocol so that sequencing error and PCR bias could be corrected. Both TCR alpha and beta chains were sequenced, and tight co-correlation was observed between alpha and beta sequence abundances in each sample. Concerning the study's data processing: Decombinator V4 was used to perform V gene, J gene and CDR3 annotation of TCR sequences. Expanded TCRs were defined as changing significantly between any two time points under a Poisson model with p below 0.0001. Abundances of TCRs were expressed as counts per million after normalisation to the total number of TCRs sequenced in each sample. MAIT TCRs were defined by TRAV1-2 paired with TRAJ12, TRAJ20 or TRAJ33, and iNKT TCRs by TRAV10 paired with TRAJ18. VDJdb, accessed on 1 November 2021, was searched for TCRs annotated for CMV, EBV and SARS-CoV-2, and TCRs annotated for more than one antigen were excluded. TCRdb reworked the public reads: Q25 trimming with fastp, MiXCR clone assembly, productive beta chains retained. Entries that share a CDR3 protein sequence are merged under the most common genes and DNA. These V and J calls originate from TCRdb's pipeline instead of the authors' own analysis. In all, the sample holds roughly 56,000 distinct CDR3 sequences, and approximately 15% of those were seen once. Over 3.5% of the sample lies in the top ten.

This specimen was whole blood, taken at baseline. The rearrangement combines TRBV7-8 with TRBJ2-3, and 8 junction bases match TRBD1. The TCR was taken from an adult who was a healthcare worker with PCR-confirmed SARS-CoV-2 infection or an uninfected control (not recorded which). The CDR3 here reads CASSSQGAGGDTQYF. The sequence in DNA is TGTGCCAGCAGCTCTCAGGGGGCCGGAGGAGATACGCAGTATTTT.